Presented here are 18 T cell receptor beta chains from one specimen sequenced in a study of T cells in Graves' hyperthyroidism and ophthalmopathy. Amplification yielded TCR beta CDR3 regions, with RNA transcripts as the source. In the first-round RT-PCR of the TCR CDR3, the HTBI primer set was used. Each CDR3 protein gets one entry after TCRdb re-called the multiplex PCR reads with MiXCR. The table includes hundreds of thousands of distinct CDR3 sequences, roughly 15% detected once. The specimen was blood. Receptors were obtained from a woman between 45 and 60 years old with Graves' ophthalmopathy.

This clonotype has ten or more counts. This chain links TRBV6-2 or TRBV6-3 with TRBJ2-1; 12 nucleotides agree with TRBD2. This CDR3 spans 14 amino acids. The trim removed 10 bases at V and 7 bases at J, leaving 8 bases unmatched. Germline V gives CDR1 MNHEY, CDR2 SVGEGT. The CDR3 DNA follows: TGTGCCACCAAGACTAGCGGGAGTGGTAATGAGCAGTTCTTC. Encoded protein: CATKTSGSGNEQFF.

A few counts support this clonotype. The gene calls are TRBV7-9 and TRBJ1-2; tentatively, D is TRBD1 (5 bases). CDR1 is SEHNR, CDR2 FQNEAQ, per germline (reference sequence). The CDR3 spans 14 residues. Trimming took off 3 bases at V and 5 bases at J, with 13 bases between the two ends. CDR3 nucleotides: TGTGCCAGCAGCTTGGGTGGGGGGGTGTATGGCTACACCTTC. Protein product: CASSLGGGVYGYTF. Supplemented by reference TRBV7-9 and TRBJ1-2, the full variable domain reads DTGVSQNPRHKITKRGQNVTFRCDPISEHNRLYWYRQTLGQGPEFLTYFQNEAQLEKSRLLSDRFSAERPKGSFSTLEIQRTEQGDSAMYLCASSLGGGVYGYTFGSGTRLTVV.

There are many counts of this clonotype. The gene calls are TRBV6-5 and TRBJ1-2, with D possibly TRBD1 on 5 matching bases. Germline CDR1 reads MNHEY; CDR2 reads SVGAGI. The CDR3 loop spans 14 amino acids. Trimming removed 0 bases at V and 2 bases at J, with 7 bases between. CDR3 region: CASSYSGGNYGYTF. The DNA of the CDR3 is TGTGCCAGCAGTTACTCGGGGGGAAACTATGGCTACACCTTC.

This clonotype turned up a few times. V and J are TRBV4-1 and TRBJ1-2; no firm D call. CDR1 is MGHRA, CDR2 YSYEKL, per germline. Trimming shortened V by 1 base and J by 7 bases, and 10 bases separated the two germline ends. CDR3 length: 13 residues. CDR3 sequence reads: CASSQVGLSGYTF. The CDR3 DNA reads as TGCGCCAGCAGCCAAGTAGGGCTGTCTGGCTACACCTTC.

This clonotype was recorded many times. The V gene is TRBV12-3 or TRBV12-4, the J gene TRBJ2-3; 8 bases align to TRBD1. V dropped 6 bases and J dropped 0; count of bases not matched to a gene: 2. This CDR3 is 14 amino acids long. This chain's CDR3 is CASSRQGSTDTQYF. CDR3 nucleotide sequence: TGTGCCAGCAGCAGACAGGGGAGCACAGATACGCAGTATTTT.

This rearrangement joins TRBV28 to TRBJ2-3, with D tentatively TRBD1 (6 bases). CDR3 length equals 15 residues. Germline V gene data show CDR1 as MDHEN and CDR2 as SYDVKM. Trimming stripped 5 bases from V and 4 bases from J, with 16 bases between. The CDR3 DNA reads as TGTGCCAGCAGTCAGGGAGACAGGTTCCCAGATACGCAGTATTTT. Protein sequence: CASSQGDRFPDTQYF. The full variable domain, in which reference TRBV28 and TRBJ2-3 provide the parts outside the CDR3, is DVKVTQSSRYLVKRTGEKVFLECVQDMDHENMFWYRQDPGLGLRLIYFSYDVKMKEKGDIPEGYSVSREKKERFSLILESASTNQTSMYLCASSQGDRFPDTQYFGPGTRLTVL.

This clonotype has a count of ten or more. For the CDR3, the DNA is TGTGCCAGCAGCTTATTGAGGAGCGGATTAGAAGAGCAGTACTTC. This sequence encodes CASSLLRSGLEEQYF. The J gene is TRBJ2-7, the V gene TRBV11-2; D perhaps matches TRBD2 (5 bases). V lost 2 bases, J lost 7 bases, and 18 bases lay in between. The germline gives CDR1 SGHAT, CDR2 FQNNGV. The CDR3 sequence is 15 residues long.

This clonotype was observed a few times. The V call is TRBV7-8, the J call TRBJ2-1; D is unclear. The CDR3 loop spans 14 amino acids. Per germline, CDR1 SGHVS and CDR2 FQNEAQ. V lost 1 base and J 10 bases, leaving 14 bases between the germline ends. The chain's CDR3 is CASSLEVPLFEQFF. CDR3 bases: TGTGCCAGCAGCTTAGAGGTACCGCTATTCGAGCAGTTCTTC.

In this sample, this clonotype turned up many times. This rearrangement joins TRBV20-1 to TRBJ1-1; maybe TRBD1 (6 bases). Deletions cut 0 bases from V and 0 bases from J, with 11 bases between. The CDR3 contains 15 residues. In germline, CDR1 is DFQATT, CDR2 SNEGSKA (reference sequence). The CDR3 bases are TGCAGTGCTAGAGATCCCGGGGGCTTGAACACTGAAGCTTTCTTT. It is translated as CSARDPGGLNTEAFF.

V usage is TRBV11-2 and J usage is TRBJ2-1; 7 nucleotides match TRBD2. Unmatched junction bases numbered 13, after V lost 5 bases and J lost 3 bases. The CDR3 length is 17 residues. Germline V gene data show CDR1 as SGHAT and CDR2 as FQNNGV. As DNA, the CDR3 is TGTGCCAGCAGCCAGGGCGGGGGACCCATGTACTACAATGAGCAGTTCTTC. It codes for CASSQGGGPMYYNEQFF.

The gene calls are TRBV4-2 and TRBJ1-2, with 8 bases matching TRBD1. This CDR3 has 19 residues. J gave up 4 bases and V 4 bases, and 20 bases lay outside the gene matches. Germline V gives CDR1 LGHNA, CDR2 YNFKEQ. Written as DNA, the CDR3 is TGTGCCAGCAGCCCCGATCCGGCAGGGGGCTCAGTACGCCCCTATGGCTACACCTTC. Translation: CASSPDPAGGSVRPYGYTF.

In its sample, this clonotype was seen many times. The chain recombines TRBV11-3 with TRBJ2-7, with 12 nucleotides matching TRBD2. V shed 2 bases, J shed 7 bases, and the junction held 9 bases outside the gene matches. The CDR3 has 16 amino acids. Germline-derived CDR1 and CDR2 are SGHNT and YENEEA. CDR3 sequence (DNA): TGTGCCAGCAGCTTACTAGCGGGAGGGCCAACGGTAGAGCAGTACTTC. Protein product: CASSLLAGGPTVEQYF. Looking up the rest from reference TRBV11-3 and TRBJ2-7 gives the full variable domain: EAGVVQSPRYKIIEKKQPVAFWCNPISGHNTLYWYLQNLGQGPELLIRYENEEAVDDSQLPKDRFSAERLKGVDSTLKIQPAELGDSAVYLCASSLLAGGPTVEQYFGPGTRLTVT.

A few counts support this clonotype. The rearrangement uses TRBV7-6 and TRBJ2-2, with TRBD1 matching over 9 bases. Germline-derived CDR1 and CDR2 are SGHVS and FNYEAQ. This CDR3 is built from 15 residues. Germline trimming cut 5 bases from V and 6 bases from J; bases unmatched to any gene: 7. For the CDR3, the DNA is TGTGCCAGCAGCCTCCCCGGGACAGGGCCCGGGGAGCTGTTTTTT. Translation: CASSLPGTGPGELFF.

This clonotype was observed at least ten times. The chain links TRBV7-9 to TRBJ2-7, with D tentatively TRBD1 or TRBD2 (5 bases each). This CDR3 spans 15 amino acids. The germline V gene encodes CDR1 SEHNR and CDR2 FQNEAQ (reference sequence). V lost 2 bases, J lost 5 bases, and 16 bases lay in between. The CDR3 protein is CASSLLSGQGNEQYF. The CDR3 nucleotides are TGTGCCAGCAGCTTATTGTCGGGGCAGGGTAACGAGCAGTACTTC.

Many counts were recorded for this clonotype. The genes are TRBV6-1 and TRBJ1-1; 7 positions agree with TRBD1. This CDR3 has 15 amino acids. Germline CDR1 MNHNS, CDR2 SASEGT. Trimming removed 1 base from V and 0 bases from J; junction bases left unmatched: 2. CDR3 residues: CASSEEGTVNTEAFF. Here the CDR3 DNA reads TGTGCCAGCAGTGAAGAGGGGACAGTGAACACTGAAGCTTTCTTT.

Of note for this clonotype: Since a much larger clone is just one base distant, this may be a read error. The chain carries TRBV5-1 and TRBJ2-2, with 7 bases aligning to TRBD1. V shed 5 bases, J shed 0 bases, and the junction held 7 bases outside the gene matches. Germline loops: CDR1 SGHRS, CDR2 YFSETQ. CDR3 length equals 16 residues. The DNA of the CDR3 is TGCGCCAGCAGGAGGGGACAGTCAGCGAACACCGGGGAGCTGTTTTTT. Translating gives CASRRGQSANTGELFF.

This clonotype was counted between two and nine times. The chain couples TRBV29-1 to TRBJ1-1; D might be TRBD1 (6 bases). CDR3 length: 12 residues. The germline V and J ends were trimmed by 8 bases and 7 bases, with 17 bases remaining between them. The V gene's germline CDR1 is SQVTM and CDR2 ANQGSEA. For the CDR3, the DNA is TGCAGCTCACTTTCAGGGGCAGGTGAAGCTTTCTTT. This gives the protein CSSLSGAGEAFF.

This clonotype occurred many times. The chain uses TRBV15 and TRBJ2-5, with D perhaps TRBD1 or TRBD2 (5 bases each). This CDR3 has 14 residues. The V gene lost 2 bases and the J gene lost 3 bases, with 10 bases spanning the gap. CDR1 and CDR2 (germline): LNHNV, YYDKDF (reference sequence). CDR3 sequence: CATSRRDGEETQYF. The CDR3 region has the DNA TGTGCCACCAGCAGAAGGGACGGCGAAGAGACCCAGTACTTC. The full variable domain, completed using reference TRBV15 and TRBJ2-5, is DAMVIQNPRYQVTQFGKPVTLSCSQTLNHNVMYWYQQKSSQAPKLLFHYYDKDFNNEADTPDNFQSRRPNTSFCFLDIRSPGLGDTAMYLCATSRRDGEETQYFGPGTRLLVL.